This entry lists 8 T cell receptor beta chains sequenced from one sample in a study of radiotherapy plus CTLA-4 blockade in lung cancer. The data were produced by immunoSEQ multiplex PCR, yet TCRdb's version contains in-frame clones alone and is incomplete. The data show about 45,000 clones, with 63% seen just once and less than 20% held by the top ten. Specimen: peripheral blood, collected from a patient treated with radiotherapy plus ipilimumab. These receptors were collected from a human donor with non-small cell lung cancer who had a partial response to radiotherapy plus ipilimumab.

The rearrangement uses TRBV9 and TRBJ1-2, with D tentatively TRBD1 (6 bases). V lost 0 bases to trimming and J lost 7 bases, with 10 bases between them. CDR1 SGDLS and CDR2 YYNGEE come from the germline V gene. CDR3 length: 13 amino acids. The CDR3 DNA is TGTGCCAGCAGCGTAGGGGGGGGGCTTGGCTACACCTTC. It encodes CASSVGGGLGYTF.

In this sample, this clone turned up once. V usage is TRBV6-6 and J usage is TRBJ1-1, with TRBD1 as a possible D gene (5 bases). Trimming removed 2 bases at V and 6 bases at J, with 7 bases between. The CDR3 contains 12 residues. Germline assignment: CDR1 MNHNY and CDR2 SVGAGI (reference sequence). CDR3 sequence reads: CASSYRGAEAFF. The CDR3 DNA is TGTGCCAGCAGTTACCGGGGGGCTGAAGCTTTCTTT.

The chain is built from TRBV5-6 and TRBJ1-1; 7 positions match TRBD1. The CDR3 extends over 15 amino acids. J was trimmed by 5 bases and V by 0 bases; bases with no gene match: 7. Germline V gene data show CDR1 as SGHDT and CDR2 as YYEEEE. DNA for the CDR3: TGTGCCAGCAGCTTGGGGGACAGATGGGTTACTGAAGCTTTCTTT. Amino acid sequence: CASSLGDRWVTEAFF.

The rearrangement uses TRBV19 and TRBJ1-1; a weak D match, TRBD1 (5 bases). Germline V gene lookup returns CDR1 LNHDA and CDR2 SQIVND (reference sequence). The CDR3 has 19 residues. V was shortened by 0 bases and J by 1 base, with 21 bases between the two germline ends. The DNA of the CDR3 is TGTGCCAGTAGTATAGATCCCCAGGGCCCTGTGGTGGCGAACACTGAAGCTTTCTTT. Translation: CASSIDPQGPVVANTEAFF.

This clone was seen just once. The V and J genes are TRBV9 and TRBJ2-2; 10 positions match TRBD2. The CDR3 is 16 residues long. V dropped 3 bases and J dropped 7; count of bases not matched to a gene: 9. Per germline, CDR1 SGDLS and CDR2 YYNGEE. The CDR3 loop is CASSASLAGDLGELFF. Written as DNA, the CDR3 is TGTGCCAGCAGCGCCAGCCTAGCGGGAGATCTCGGGGAGCTGTTTTTT.

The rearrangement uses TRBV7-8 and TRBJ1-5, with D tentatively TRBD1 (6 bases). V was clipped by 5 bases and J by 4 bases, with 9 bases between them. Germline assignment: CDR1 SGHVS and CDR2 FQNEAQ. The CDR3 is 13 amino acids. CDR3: CASSRDINQPQHF. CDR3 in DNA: TGTGCCAGCAGCAGGGACATAAATCAGCCCCAGCATTTT.

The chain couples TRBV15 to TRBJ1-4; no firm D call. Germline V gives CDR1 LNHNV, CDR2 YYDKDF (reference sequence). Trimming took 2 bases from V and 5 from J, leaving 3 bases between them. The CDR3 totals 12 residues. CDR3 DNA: TGTGCCACCAGCAGAATAAATGAAAAACTGTTTTTT. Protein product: CATSRINEKLFF.

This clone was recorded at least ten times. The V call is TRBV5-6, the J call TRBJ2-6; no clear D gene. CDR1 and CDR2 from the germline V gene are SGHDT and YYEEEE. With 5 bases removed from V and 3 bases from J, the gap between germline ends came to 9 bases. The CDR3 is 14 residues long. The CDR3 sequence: CASSSPGGANVLTF. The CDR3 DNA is TGTGCCAGCAGTTCCCCCGGTGGGGCCAACGTCCTGACTTTC.